This record looks at one T cell receptor (beta chain) sequence and its context. The same CDR3 arises from other DNA sequences in this sample as well. This CDR3 is built from 11 residues. V was clipped by 3 bases and J by 6 bases, with 4 bases between them. The sample comes from a study of control samples from healthy donors and cancer patients. The table came from immunoSEQ multiplex PCR; TCRdb's copy has only in-frame clones and leaves some out. Counted here are about 100,000 clones, roughly 90% occurring once; the ten biggest clones make up 18%. The chain combines TRBV12-3 or TRBV12-4 with TRBJ2-3; no clear D. The source of this sequence is a woman in her forties or fifties in good health. Sequenced input: blood. This CDR3 reads CASSFSDTQYF. The DNA of the CDR3 is TGTGCCAGCAGTTTTTCGGATACGCAGTATTTT.